This entry lists 32 T cell receptor beta chains sequenced from one sample in a study of T cell responses to AZD1222 COVID-19 vaccine. Here immunoSEQ multiplex PCR was the method, and the copy in TCRdb shows in-frame clones only, minus some. The sample has 150,000 to 200,000 clones; approximately 93% are singletons. The input for sequencing was peripheral blood, taken 28 days after the second AZD1222 dose. The receptor set was obtained from an adult who received the AZD1222 COVID-19 vaccine.

J is TRBJ1-5 and V is TRBV19; D not certain. This CDR3 has 16 amino acids. Trimming took 3 bases from V and 1 from J, leaving 13 bases between them. The germline CDR1 and CDR2 sequences are LNHDA and SQIVND (reference sequence). The CDR3 here is CASSMVGQTSNQPQHF. The DNA for the CDR3 is TGTGCCAGTAGTATGGTTGGGCAGACAAGCAATCAGCCCCAGCATTTT.

This rearrangement joins TRBV7-3 to TRBJ2-2, with no clear D. CDR1 is SGHTA, CDR2 FQGTGA, per germline. The germline V and J ends were trimmed by 1 base and 6 bases, with 3 bases remaining between them. The CDR3 spans 12 residues. This CDR3 is CASSLRPGELFF. The CDR3 DNA is TGTGCCAGCAGCTTAAGGCCCGGGGAGCTGTTTTTT.

The chain has TRBV6-2 or TRBV6-3 and TRBJ1-4; TRBD1 matches at 12 bases. The CDR3 covers 17 residues. CDR1 is MNHEY, CDR2 SVGEGT, per germline. V shed 2 bases, J shed 6 bases, and the junction held 7 bases outside the gene matches. CDR3: CASSYRDRGQRDEKLFF. The DNA of the CDR3 is TGTGCCAGCAGTTACCGGGACAGGGGGCAACGAGATGAAAAACTGTTTTTT.

V and J are TRBV18 and TRBJ2-1; D is undetermined. There are 13 residues in the CDR3. CDR1 KGHSH and CDR2 LQKENI come from the germline V gene. Trimming cost V 3 bases and J 9 bases, with 12 bases left between them. CDR3 coding DNA: TGTGCCAGCTCACCCTCCGTTGCTGGTGAGCAGTTCTTC. The encoded protein is CASSPSVAGEQFF. Looking up the rest from reference TRBV18 and TRBJ2-1 gives the full variable domain: NAGVMQNPRHLVRRRGQEARLRCSPMKGHSHVYWYRQLPEEGLKFMVYLQKENIIDESGMPKERFSAEFPKEGPSILRIQQVVRGDSAAYFCASSPSVAGEQFFGPGTRLTVL.

The gene calls are TRBV2 and TRBJ1-2; no reliable D call. V dropped 3 bases and J dropped 10 bases, with 12 bases sitting between them. Germline CDR1 and CDR2: SNHLY and FYNNEI. This CDR3 has 12 residues. The DNA of the CDR3 is TGTGCCAGCAGTGAGTTTAGGGAGAACTACACCTTC. Translated: CASSEFRENYTF.

This chain links TRBV24-1 with TRBJ2-3, with no clear D. The length of the CDR3 is 13 residues. Germline assignment: CDR1 KGHDR and CDR2 SFDVKD. V was cut by 3 bases and J by 7 bases, with 10 bases left in between. The CDR3 nucleotides read TGTGCCACCAGTGATGCCGGACGAAATACGCAGTATTTT. Protein: CATSDAGRNTQYF.

This clone was found a few times. The V call is TRBV2, the J call TRBJ2-1; weak D call: TRBD2 (6 bases). The CDR3 totals 14 residues. Trimming shortened V by 8 bases and J by 5 bases, and 16 bases separated the two germline ends. The germline gives CDR1 SNHLY, CDR2 FYNNEI. CDR3 coding DNA: TGTGCCAGCCCTCGAGGGGCGGGGAACAATGAGCAGTTCTTC. It encodes CASPRGAGNNEQFF.

The chain carries TRBV6-5 and TRBJ1-3; D not resolved. The V end lost 0 bases, the J end lost 0 bases, and 9 bases lay between the germline ends. The V gene's germline CDR1 is MNHEY and CDR2 SVGAGI. CDR3 length equals 16 residues. CDR3 region: CASSYSRWASGNTIYF. The CDR3 coding sequence is TGTGCCAGCAGTTACTCGAGATGGGCCTCTGGAAACACCATATATTTT.

V gene TRBV2 combines with J gene TRBJ2-7, with TRBD2 matching over 9 bases. V was pared by 0 bases and J by 7 bases, with 10 bases of the junction left unmatched. CDR3 length equals 16 residues. Germline V gene data show CDR1 as SNHLY and CDR2 as FYNNEI. This CDR3 reads CASSEAYSGGRIEQYF. The CDR3 DNA reads TGTGCCAGCAGTGAAGCATACAGCGGGGGGCGGATAGAGCAGTACTTC. Supplemented by reference TRBV2 and TRBJ2-7, the full variable domain reads EPEVTQTPSHQVTQMGQEVILRCVPISNHLYFYWYRQILGQKVEFLVSFYNNEISEKSEIFDDQFSVERPDGSNFTLKIRSTKLEDSAMYFCASSEAYSGGRIEQYFGPGTRLTVT.

The chain is built from TRBV4-1 and TRBJ2-5; 10 positions agree with TRBD2. This CDR3 spans 17 amino acids. CDR1 MGHRA and CDR2 YSYEKL come from the germline V gene. V shed 0 bases and J 1 base; nucleotides not matched to a gene: 5. Written as DNA, the CDR3 is TGCGCCAGCAGCCAAGATCGGGCTAGCGGGGGCCAAGAGACCCAGTACTTC. This codes for CASSQDRASGGQETQYF.

The rearrangement uses TRBV7-8 and TRBJ1-2; unclear D gene. Trimming shortened V by 1 base and J by 4 bases, and 4 bases separated the two germline ends. Germline V gene lookup returns CDR1 SGHVS and CDR2 FQNEAQ. The CDR3 has 12 amino acids. The chain's CDR3 is CASSLGSYGYTF. CDR3 in DNA: TGTGCCAGCAGCTTAGGGTCCTATGGCTACACCTTC.

This rearrangement joins TRBV6-5 to TRBJ1-5; no definite D call. The length of the CDR3 is 13 residues. Germline values: CDR1 MNHEY, CDR2 SVGAGI. V lost 6 bases, J lost 9 bases, and 15 bases lay in between. CDR3 residues: CASSPVGWGPQHF. The DNA of the CDR3 is TGTGCCAGCAGCCCCGTGGGGTGGGGGCCCCAGCATTTT.

The chain couples TRBV21-1 to TRBJ2-7; the table names TRBD1, a call not compared with the DNA. TRBV21-1 represents a pseudogene. There are 14 residues in the CDR3. The CDR3 region has the DNA TGTGCCAGCCAGGGGCCCGGGACATTCTACGAGCAGTACTTC. Translation: CASQGPGTFYEQYF.

V usage is TRBV5-1 and J usage is TRBJ1-1; D is perhaps TRBD1 (5 bases). CDR1 and CDR2 from the germline V gene are SGHRS and YFSETQ. The CDR3 is made up of 15 amino acids. The germline V and J ends were trimmed by 6 bases and 1 base, with 16 bases remaining between them. CDR3 DNA sequence: TGCGCCAGCACTAGGCTCGGGGGGTCGAACACTGAAGCTTTCTTT. Its translation: CASTRLGGSNTEAFF.

The chain links TRBV30 to TRBJ1-5; 9 bases map to TRBD1. The trim removed 1 base at V and 8 bases at J, leaving 0 bases unmatched. CDR1 and CDR2 (germline): GTSNPN, SVGIG (reference sequence). The CDR3 consists of 12 residues. CDR3 in DNA: TGTGCCTGGAGTGGGACAGGGGAGCCCCAGCATTTT. Translation gives CAWSGTGEPQHF.

The J gene is TRBJ1-5, the V gene TRBV29-1; 9 bases are a match to TRBD1. With 7 bases clipped from V and 5 bases from J, the junction kept 6 bases outside the gene matches. This CDR3 has 13 residues. Germline V gene lookup returns CDR1 SQVTM and CDR2 ANQGSEA. The CDR3 sequence is CSARQGGDQPQHF. The CDR3 DNA reads as TGCAGCGCCCGACAGGGGGGGGATCAGCCCCAGCATTTT. Variable domain in full (rest from reference TRBV29-1 and TRBJ1-5): SAVISQKPSRDICQRGTSLTIQCQVDSQVTMMFWYRQQPGQSLTLIATANQGSEATYESGFVIDKFPISRPNLTFSTLTVSNMSPEDSSIYLCSARQGGDQPQHFGDGTRLSIL.

This chain links TRBV7-2 with TRBJ1-3; D ambiguous. Germline CDR1 is SGHTA and CDR2 is FQGNSA. The CDR3 consists of 15 residues. Trimming pared 1 base from V and 0 bases from J, leaving 7 bases between. CDR3 in amino acids: CASSLGANSGNTIYF. CDR3 bases: TGTGCCAGCAGCTTAGGGGCGAACTCTGGAAACACCATATATTTT.

This clone is a singleton in its sample. CDR3 sequence: CSVLQGARVEKLFF. The CDR3, as DNA: TGCAGCGTTTTACAGGGGGCGCGGGTTGAAAAACTGTTTTTT. The rearrangement uses TRBV29-1 and TRBJ1-4; 9 bases are a match to TRBD1. Looked up from germline, CDR1 is SQVTM and CDR2 is ANQGSEA. This CDR3 is built from 14 residues. V dropped 5 bases and J dropped 7; count of bases not matched to a gene: 8.

V is TRBV5-6 and J is TRBJ2-1; D possibly uses TRBD1 or TRBD2 (8 bases each). Trimming cost V 1 base and J 2 bases, with 22 bases left between them. The CDR3 has 19 amino acids. CDR1 and CDR2 from the germline V gene are SGHDT and YYEEEE. CDR3 sequence (DNA): TGTGCCAGCAGCTTGACAGGGGGAGTCGGGAGGGCCGCCTACAATGAGCAGTTCTTC. Protein: CASSLTGGVGRAAYNEQFF. Full variable domain (rest looked up from reference TRBV5-6 and TRBJ2-1): DAGVTQSPTHLIKTRGQQVTLRCSPKSGHDTVSWYQQALGQGPQFIFQYYEEEERQRGNFPDRFSGHQFPNYSSELNVNALLLGDSALYLCASSLTGGVGRAAYNEQFFGPGTRLTVL.

The chain joins TRBV2 to TRBJ1-2, with D unclear. The CDR3 extends over 13 amino acids. Deletions cut 5 bases from V and 4 bases from J, with 11 bases between. Germline loops: CDR1 SNHLY, CDR2 FYNNEI. CDR3 DNA: TGTGCCAGCAGTCGGGAGCTGGCCTATGGCTACACCTTC. It is translated as CASSRELAYGYTF.

This chain joins TRBV29-1 and TRBJ2-2; either TRBD1 or TRBD2 may fit D (5 bases each). Trimming removed 5 bases from V and 0 bases from J, with 10 bases in between. This CDR3 is built from 14 residues. Germline loops: CDR1 SQVTM, CDR2 ANQGSEA. In nucleotides, the CDR3 is TGCAGCGTTTACGGGACCGCGAACACCGGGGAGCTGTTTTTT. Protein product: CSVYGTANTGELFF.

The genes are TRBV30 and TRBJ2-2, with no clear D. Between the trimmed V and J ends, which lost 1 base and 4 bases, there was a span of 7 bases. The CDR3 has 13 amino acids. Germline V gene data show CDR1 as GTSNPN and CDR2 as SVGIG (reference sequence). CDR3 loop: CAWSAVSTGELFF. The CDR3 DNA reads TGTGCCTGGAGTGCGGTTAGCACCGGGGAGCTGTTTTTT.

The chain uses TRBV30 and TRBJ1-4; a weak D match, TRBD1 (5 bases). This CDR3 spans 15 amino acids. V was pared by 3 bases and J by 6 bases, with 17 bases between. Per the germline V gene, CDR1 is GTSNPN and CDR2 is SVGIG (reference sequence). CDR3 residues: CAWRPEGARYEKLFF. CDR3 in DNA: TGTGCCTGGAGGCCTGAAGGGGCCAGATATGAAAAACTGTTTTTT. Full variable domain (remainder filled in from reference TRBV30 and TRBJ1-4): SQTIHQWPATLVQPVGSPLSLECTVEGTSNPNLYWYRQAAGRGLQLLFYSVGIGQISSEVPQNLSASRPQDRQFILSSKKLLLSDSGFYLCAWRPEGARYEKLFFGSGTQLSVL.

The CDR3: CASSEALRQGGWQPQHF. The CDR3 DNA sequence: TGTGCCAGCAGTGAAGCCCTTCGGCAGGGAGGCTGGCAGCCCCAGCATTTT. The J gene is TRBJ1-5, the V gene TRBV6-1; a weak D match, TRBD1 (5 bases). V lost 0 bases and J 7 bases, leaving 19 bases between the germline ends. This CDR3 has 17 residues. CDR1 and CDR2 (germline): MNHNS, SASEGT.

The V gene is TRBV30, the J gene TRBJ1-2; tentative D call: TRBD1 (5 bases). The CDR3 consists of 11 residues. The germline V and J ends were trimmed by 2 bases and 8 bases, with 9 bases remaining between them. Germline V gene lookup returns CDR1 GTSNPN and CDR2 SVGIG (reference sequence). CDR3 coding DNA: TGTGCCTGGAGTTATGGGGACGGCTACACCTTC. Its protein product is CAWSYGDGYTF.

This clone was found a few times. V usage is TRBV7-9 and J usage is TRBJ1-5; D may be TRBD1 (5 bases). Germline CDR1 is SEHNR and CDR2 is FQNEAQ (reference sequence). CDR3 length: 14 amino acids. Trimming took 1 base from V and 3 from J, leaving 7 bases between them. CDR3 residues: CASSLGQYNQPQHF. The CDR3 region has the DNA TGTGCCAGCAGCTTAGGACAGTACAATCAGCCCCAGCATTTT.

The V and J genes are TRBV5-1 and TRBJ2-5, with TRBD2 identical over 14 bases. This CDR3 spans 18 amino acids. V was clipped by 4 bases and J by 10 bases; unmatched bases: 18. Germline-derived CDR1 and CDR2 are SGHRS and YFSETQ. CDR3 nucleotide sequence: TGCGCCAGCAGCAGGGGGACTAGCGGGAGACCTGGCGGTCCGGGCCAGTACTTC. Its protein is CASSRGTSGRPGGPGQYF.

The V call is TRBV1, the J call TRBJ2-1; TRBD2, the table's D call, lacks a check against the DNA. TRBV1 is reported as a pseudogene. The CDR3 totals 17 residues. CDR3: CTSSLTEGTSGRGSQFF. The CDR3, as DNA: TGCACCAGCAGCCTGACGGAAGGGACTAGCGGGAGAGGTTCTCAGTTCTTC.

The CDR3 protein is CAWKYSDTEAFF. The CDR3 DNA reads TGTGCCTGGAAATACTCGGACACTGAAGCTTTCTTT. The gene calls are TRBV30 and TRBJ1-1, with D hard to call. The CDR3 loop spans 12 amino acids. V lost 4 bases to trimming and J lost 3 bases, with 9 bases between them. CDR1 is GTSNPN and CDR2 is SVGIG in the germline V gene (reference sequence).

The chain combines TRBV4-1 with TRBJ1-6; D is possibly TRBD1 (6 bases). Germline assignment: CDR1 MGHRA and CDR2 YSYEKL. The CDR3 covers 17 residues. V gave up 0 bases and J gave up 7 bases, with 16 bases separating them. The CDR3 region is CASSQDRGGTVNSPLHF. The CDR3 nucleotides are TGCGCCAGCAGCCAAGACCGAGGGGGGACGGTAAATTCACCCCTCCACTTT.

V usage is TRBV2 and J usage is TRBJ1-5; D gene uncertain. CDR3 size: 15 residues. The V gene lost 4 bases and the J gene lost 0 bases, with 10 bases spanning the gap. The germline V gene has CDR1 SNHLY and CDR2 FYNNEI. CDR3 loop: CASSAEGHSNQPQHF. In nucleotides, the CDR3 is TGTGCCAGCAGTGCGGAAGGGCATAGCAATCAGCCCCAGCATTTT.

The V gene is TRBV9, the J gene TRBJ1-3; a weak D match, TRBD1 (5 bases). CDR1 is SGDLS, CDR2 YYNGEE, per germline. This CDR3 is 15 amino acids long. The V and J ends lost 0 bases and 4 bases respectively, with 11 bases between them. DNA for the CDR3: TGTGCCAGCAGCGTAGCCGGGGGGATCGGAAACACCATATATTTT. It encodes CASSVAGGIGNTIYF.